This record covers a single T cell receptor beta chain. What it binds is not known. Unique molecular identifiers were in the cDNA, with template-switch universal primer binding. One entry per CDR3 protein, called by TCRdb with MiXCR from the 5' RACE reads. The sample holds 250,000 to 300,000 distinct CDR3 sequences, 8% to 9.5% seen once. The data were taken from a study of identical twins. Points from the study as a whole: Fewer insertions characterized abundant cord blood beta clonotypes, whereas memory repertoires showed none. Out-of-frame beta sequences exhibited a weaker degree of excess twin sharing.

CDR3 size: 17 residues. Germline V CDR1 and CDR2: SGHNT, YYREEE (reference sequence). Unmatched junction bases numbered 9, after V lost 3 bases and J lost 2 bases. Each donor (without exception) was a healthy Caucasian. In addition, the sample was reused for a study of yellow fever vaccine responses in identical twins.

The receptor was isolated from a woman aged 18-35 years in good health. Sample: CD8+ T cells sorted from blood. V is TRBV5-4 and J is TRBJ2-7; 12 nucleotides match TRBD2. The CDR3 region has the DNA TGTGCCAGCAGCTCCCCGACGACTAGCGGGAGACCCTACGAGCAGTACTTC. It specifies CASSSPTTSGRPYEQYF.